The 2 T cell receptor beta chains in this list originate from one sample, sequenced in a study of T cell changes during pregnancy in multiple sclerosis. Produced via immunoSEQ multiplex PCR; TCRdb's table is partial and in-frame only. The table records 78,000 or so clones, 92% of them present only once. The sample consisted of peripheral blood, taken before pregnancy. These TCRs come from a female donor with multiple sclerosis, enrolled in a pregnancy study.

The chain couples TRBV19 to TRBJ2-7; the D is unclear. The CDR3 is 14 residues long. V was pared by 3 bases and J by 0 bases, with 9 bases between. The germline V gene has CDR1 LNHDA and CDR2 SQIVND (reference sequence). CDR3 nucleotides: TGTGCCAGTAGTATGAGTACTGGCTCCTACGAGCAGTACTTC. This translates into CASSMSTGSYEQYF.

CDR3 loop: CASSLIGQGEEKLFF. CDR3 DNA sequence: TGTGCCAGCAGTTTGATCGGACAGGGGGAAGAAAAACTGTTTTTT. The V and J genes are TRBV28 and TRBJ1-4; 10 bases agree with TRBD1. Germline assignment: CDR1 MDHEN and CDR2 SYDVKM. The CDR3 sequence is 15 residues long. V shed 3 bases and J 8 bases; nucleotides not matched to a gene: 6.